This T cell receptor (beta chain) stems from a study of blood T cell repertoires in COVID-19. Study-wide background: COVID-19 samples, acute and convalescent, were from the United States, Italy and Spain.

The length of the CDR3 is 11 residues. Per germline, CDR1 KGHSH and CDR2 LQKENI. V was cut by 7 bases and J by 1 base, with 4 bases left in between. As handled by the study authors: Amplified reference gene primers provided the basis for estimating nucleated cell counts. Sequencing was performed with immunoSEQ multiplex PCR; in TCRdb, only in-frame clones are kept and a portion is missing. V and J calls and clone size are copied from that table; D and trimming were computed from the DNA. The table records around 60,000 clones, less than 75% of them present only once. V gene TRBV18 combines with J gene TRBJ2-5; D ambiguous. The source of this sequence is a woman in her fifties or sixties with active or convalescent COVID-19. What was sequenced was peripheral blood. The CDR3, as DNA: TGTGCCAGCTTCTTCCAAGAGACCCAGTACTTC. It translates to CASFFQETQYF.